The clone carrying this TCR beta chain was observed once. This record comes from a study of blood T cell repertoires in COVID-19. Study summary: In each case, the material was cDNA or gDNA derived from T cells, B-cell-depleted T cells, or PBMCs.

The germline V gene has CDR1 LGHDT and CDR2 YNNKEL (reference sequence). The CDR3 totals 15 residues. The junction had 4 bases not matched to a gene; V was cut back by 3 bases and J by 4 bases. Measured with immunoSEQ multiplex PCR; TCRdb has only the in-frame clones, and not every one. The sample holds about 270,000 clones, 88% seen once. The receptor was derived from a woman in her 30s who had recovered from COVID-19. The chain couples TRBV3-1 (or the pseudogene TRBV3-2) to TRBJ2-1, with 9 bases identical to TRBD1. Input material: PBMCs or T cells enriched from blood (not recorded which). Written as DNA, the CDR3 is TGTGCCAGCAGCCAGGGACAGGGAAATTACAATGAGCAGTTCTTC. This translates into CASSQGQGNYNEQFF.